These T cell receptor beta chains were read from a single sample in a study of CD8 T cells in ankylosing spondylitis. In TCRdb, the 5' RACE reads were re-called with MiXCR into one record per CDR3 protein. The table shows about 800,000 distinct CDR3 sequences, with roughly 10% occurring only once. Specimen: blood, either unsorted or a sorted T cell fraction (not recorded which). These receptors came from a male donor with ankylosing spondylitis. Each CDR3 is given with its conserved first and last residue. The order of the fields is clone size, D gene, J gene, CDR3 length, V gene, CDR3 DNA, CDR3 protein. A D gene is named only where the DNA matches it firmly. Rows give clone size only sometimes, using once, few, many, or a class for an expanded clone.

clone size: few
D gene: NA
J gene: TRBJ2-7
CDR3 length: 14
V gene: TRBV6-2/TRBV6-3
CDR3 DNA: TGTGCCAGCAGTAGCGGACTAACCTCCTACGAGCAGTACTTC
CDR3 protein: CASSSGLTSYEQYF

clone size: NA
D gene: NA
J gene: TRBJ2-3
CDR3 length: 18
V gene: TRBV20-1
CDR3 DNA: TGCAGTGCTGAAAAAAAAGCGGGCCTGATTTCTAGCACAGATACGCAGTATTTT
CDR3 protein: CSAEKKAGLISSTDTQYF

clone size: NA
D gene: NA
J gene: TRBJ2-7
CDR3 length: 14
V gene: TRBV7-2
CDR3 DNA: TGTGCCAGCAGCTTAACCGGCCGGAACTACGAGCAGTACTTC
CDR3 protein: CASSLTGRNYEQYF

clone size: many
D gene: NA
J gene: TRBJ1-6
CDR3 length: 13
V gene: TRBV7-3
CDR3 DNA: TGTGCCAGCAGCTTAATTAGGGGTTCACCCCTCCACTTT
CDR3 protein: CASSLIRGSPLHF

clone size: few
D gene: NA
J gene: TRBJ2-1
CDR3 length: 16
V gene: TRBV27
CDR3 DNA: TGTGCCAGCAGTTTATTCGCCCGGGGGTTTGAGGATGAGCAGTTCTTC
CDR3 protein: CASSLFARGFEDEQFF

clone size: NA
D gene: NA
J gene: TRBJ2-7
CDR3 length: 15
V gene: TRBV7-2
CDR3 DNA: TGTGCCAGCAGCTTAGTTCGGGGGTTGGCCTACGAGCAGTACTTC
CDR3 protein: CASSLVRGLAYEQYF

clone size: few
D gene: NA
J gene: TRBJ2-7
CDR3 length: 15
V gene: TRBV20-1
CDR3 DNA: TGCAGTGCTAGGCGTTCGAGTCTCCTCCTGGAGGAGCAGTACTTC
CDR3 protein: CSARRSSLLLEEQYF

clone size: few
D gene: NA
J gene: TRBJ1-1
CDR3 length: 14
V gene: TRBV3-1
CDR3 DNA: TGTGCCAGCAGCCCCCCACATATCAACACTGAAGCTTTCTTT
CDR3 protein: CASSPPHINTEAFF

clone size: many
D gene: NA
J gene: TRBJ2-1
CDR3 length: 17
V gene: TRBV5-1
CDR3 DNA: TGCGCCAGCAGCCCGGGATTTTTCGCTAGCTCCTACAATGAGCAGTTCTTC
CDR3 protein: CASSPGFFASSYNEQFF

clone size: NA
D gene: NA
J gene: TRBJ2-7
CDR3 length: 14
V gene: TRBV18
CDR3 DNA: TGTGCCAGCTCACGAGGGGGAAAAACCTACGAGCAGTACTTC
CDR3 protein: CASSRGGKTYEQYF

clone size: few
D gene: NA
J gene: TRBJ2-3
CDR3 length: 16
V gene: TRBV4-2
CDR3 DNA: TGTGCCAGCAGCCAAGATGAAATTAGCGGCACAGATACGCAGTATTTT
CDR3 protein: CASSQDEISGTDTQYF

clone size: many
D gene: TRBD1
J gene: TRBJ1-6
CDR3 length: 15
V gene: TRBV7-2
CDR3 DNA: TGTGCCAGCAGCTACACGGGACAGGCAGGGTCACCCCTCCACTTT
CDR3 protein: CASSYTGQAGSPLHF

clone size: NA
D gene: NA
J gene: TRBJ2-1
CDR3 length: 15
V gene: TRBV20-1
CDR3 DNA: TGCAGTGCTAGAGATCGGGTGGGAGTAAGGAATGAGCAGTTCTTC
CDR3 protein: CSARDRVGVRNEQFF

clone size: NA
D gene: NA
J gene: TRBJ2-1
CDR3 length: 13
V gene: TRBV20-1
CDR3 DNA: TGCGGCAGCCGGGACTCAAGATGGGTTGAGCAGTTCTTC
CDR3 protein: CGSRDSRWVEQFF

clone size: few
D gene: TRBD2
J gene: TRBJ2-2
CDR3 length: 14
V gene: TRBV29-1
CDR3 DNA: TGCAGCGGTAGCGGGAGTTTAGACACCGGGGAGCTGTTTTTT
CDR3 protein: CSGSGSLDTGELFF

clone size: many
D gene: NA
J gene: TRBJ2-2
CDR3 length: 14
V gene: TRBV12-3/TRBV12-4
CDR3 DNA: TGTGCCACCGAAGGGGTCAGGGCGGACGGGGAGCTGTTTTTT
CDR3 protein: CATEGVRADGELFF

clone size: NA
D gene: TRBD2
J gene: TRBJ2-1
CDR3 length: 16
V gene: TRBV5-1
CDR3 DNA: TGCGGCAGCAGCTTGATTACTAGCGGGACAGCTCTAGAGCAGTTCTTC
CDR3 protein: CGSSLITSGTALEQFF

clone size: many
D gene: NA
J gene: TRBJ2-3
CDR3 length: 15
V gene: TRBV29-1
CDR3 DNA: TGCAGCGTTGAAGAGGGACCTGGGGGCACAGATACGCAGTATTTT
CDR3 protein: CSVEEGPGGTDTQYF

clone size: NA
D gene: NA
J gene: TRBJ1-1
CDR3 length: 15
V gene: TRBV7-2
CDR3 DNA: TGTGCCAGCAGCTTACGCTTACTGTTGGGTACTGAAGCTTTCTTT
CDR3 protein: CASSLRLLLGTEAFF

clone size: many
D gene: TRBD2
J gene: TRBJ2-3
CDR3 length: 16
V gene: TRBV4-2
CDR3 DNA: TGTGCCAGCAGCCGAACAGCGGGAGGTCCTGCAGATACGCAGTATTTT
CDR3 protein: CASSRTAGGPADTQYF

clone size: few
D gene: TRBD2
J gene: TRBJ2-3
CDR3 length: 16
V gene: TRBV3-1
CDR3 DNA: TGTGCCAGCAGCCGCCTACTAGCGGGAGCCTCAGATACGCAGTATTTT
CDR3 protein: CASSRLLAGASDTQYF

clone size: NA
D gene: NA
J gene: TRBJ1-2
CDR3 length: 15
V gene: TRBV6-2/TRBV6-3
CDR3 DNA: TGTGCCAGCAGTTACGGCGGAGGAATTCTCTATGGCTACACCTTC
CDR3 protein: CASSYGGGILYGYTF

clone size: few
D gene: NA
J gene: TRBJ1-4
CDR3 length: 14
V gene: TRBV5-1
CDR3 DNA: TGCGCCAGCAGCTTTGGTGGAAGCGACGAAAAACTGTTTTTT
CDR3 protein: CASSFGGSDEKLFF

clone size: NA
D gene: TRBD2
J gene: TRBJ2-2
CDR3 length: 17
V gene: TRBV6-1
CDR3 DNA: TGTGCCAGCAGAAGACTAGCGGGGGCCTTAAACACCGGGGAGCTGTTTTTT
CDR3 protein: CASRRLAGALNTGELFF

clone size: NA
D gene: NA
J gene: TRBJ1-2
CDR3 length: 16
V gene: TRBV9
CDR3 DNA: TGTGCCAGCAGCCCTATGGGGGGCGACTCTAACTATGGCTACACCTTC
CDR3 protein: CASSPMGGDSNYGYTF

clone size: few
D gene: NA
J gene: TRBJ2-7
CDR3 length: 14
V gene: TRBV6-2/TRBV6-3
CDR3 DNA: TGTGCCAGCAGTTATGGGACTGCTTACTACGAGCAGTACTTC
CDR3 protein: CASSYGTAYYEQYF

clone size: NA
D gene: NA
J gene: TRBJ2-1
CDR3 length: 14
V gene: TRBV24-1
CDR3 DNA: TGTGCCACCAGTGATTTGGACGGGAGAAATGAGCAGTTCTTC
CDR3 protein: CATSDLDGRNEQFF

clone size: few
D gene: NA
J gene: TRBJ1-4
CDR3 length: 15
V gene: TRBV5-1
CDR3 DNA: TGCGCCAGCAGCGGGGGGCAGGTTACTAATGAAAAACTGTTTTTT
CDR3 protein: CASSGGQVTNEKLFF

clone size: many
D gene: NA
J gene: TRBJ1-4
CDR3 length: 13
V gene: TRBV25-1
CDR3 DNA: TGTGCCAGCAGTGTGGGACGGTCCGGGAAACTGTTTTTT
CDR3 protein: CASSVGRSGKLFF

clone size: NA
D gene: NA
J gene: TRBJ1-1
CDR3 length: 17
V gene: TRBV2
CDR3 DNA: TGTGCCAGCAGTGGAAGGTCCACGGGACTCTTGACGTCTGAAGCTTTCTTT
CDR3 protein: CASSGRSTGLLTSEAFF

clone size: NA
D gene: TRBD2
J gene: TRBJ2-7
CDR3 length: 15
V gene: TRBV28
CDR3 DNA: TGTGCCAGCAGTTCACCGGGACTAGCAATGTACGAGCAGTACTTC
CDR3 protein: CASSSPGLAMYEQYF

clone size: NA
D gene: NA
J gene: TRBJ1-1
CDR3 length: 13
V gene: TRBV23-1
CDR3 DNA: TGCGCCAGCAGTCACTCCCCGAACACTGAAGCTTTCTTT
CDR3 protein: CASSHSPNTEAFF

clone size: few
D gene: TRBD2
J gene: TRBJ2-7
CDR3 length: 12
V gene: TRBV20-1
CDR3 DNA: TGCAGTGCTCTAGCGGGTAGGAACGAGCAGTACTTC
CDR3 protein: CSALAGRNEQYF

clone size: once
D gene: NA
J gene: TRBJ1-6
CDR3 length: 13
V gene: TRBV20-1
CDR3 DNA: TGCAGTGCTAGGTCAGAAACCAATTCACCCCTCCACTTT
CDR3 protein: CSARSETNSPLHF

clone size: NA
D gene: TRBD1
J gene: TRBJ1-5
CDR3 length: 14
V gene: TRBV6-5
CDR3 DNA: TGTGCCAGCAGTTACCGGACAGGGTATCAGCCCCAGCATTTT
CDR3 protein: CASSYRTGYQPQHF

clone size: few
D gene: TRBD1
J gene: TRBJ2-1
CDR3 length: 19
V gene: TRBV9
CDR3 DNA: TGTGCCAGCAGCGTAAGCCGTAACAGGGGGCAAGGCGGTCACAATGAGCAGTTCTTC
CDR3 protein: CASSVSRNRGQGGHNEQFF

clone size: many
D gene: NA
J gene: TRBJ2-1
CDR3 length: 16
V gene: TRBV5-1
CDR3 DNA: TGCGCCAGCAGCTTTATCGGGGCCAACTCCTACAATGAGCAGTTCTTC
CDR3 protein: CASSFIGANSYNEQFF

clone size: NA
D gene: TRBD2
J gene: TRBJ2-5
CDR3 length: 15
V gene: TRBV5-1
CDR3 DNA: TGCGCCAGCAGCCCCACGGGGGGGAGCCAAGAGACCCAGTACTTC
CDR3 protein: CASSPTGGSQETQYF

clone size: NA
D gene: TRBD2
J gene: TRBJ2-5
CDR3 length: 17
V gene: TRBV7-6
CDR3 DNA: TGTGCCAGCAGTTCCCGAGGCAGCGGGGGGTACCAAGAGACCCAGTACTTC
CDR3 protein: CASSSRGSGGYQETQYF

clone size: many
D gene: NA
J gene: TRBJ2-1
CDR3 length: 14
V gene: TRBV6-1
CDR3 DNA: TGTGCCAGCAGTCCCCCTGACTGGGGGGCCGAGCAGTTCTTC
CDR3 protein: CASSPPDWGAEQFF

clone size: NA
D gene: TRBD2
J gene: TRBJ2-7
CDR3 length: 14
V gene: TRBV7-2
CDR3 DNA: TGTGCCAGCAGCTTAATGTTACTAGCGGGAGAGCAGTACTTC
CDR3 protein: CASSLMLLAGEQYF

clone size: NA
D gene: TRBD1
J gene: TRBJ2-2
CDR3 length: 12
V gene: TRBV20-1
CDR3 DNA: TGCAGTGCTCTATCAGGGGGCCTGGAGCTGTTTTTT
CDR3 protein: CSALSGGLELFF

clone size: many
D gene: NA
J gene: TRBJ1-2
CDR3 length: 13
V gene: TRBV29-1
CDR3 DNA: TGCAGCGTTGAAGGGCTCAGGGCCGAGGGCTACACCTTC
CDR3 protein: CSVEGLRAEGYTF

clone size: NA
D gene: NA
J gene: TRBJ1-1
CDR3 length: 11
V gene: TRBV12-3/TRBV12-4
CDR3 DNA: TGTGCCAGCAGGCGGGACCGTGAAGCTTTCTTT
CDR3 protein: CASRRDREAFF

clone size: NA
D gene: NA
J gene: TRBJ2-2
CDR3 length: 17
V gene: TRBV4-2
CDR3 DNA: TGTGCCAGCAGCCAAGACTCAGGGCAACGGGACACCGGGGAGCTGTTTTTT
CDR3 protein: CASSQDSGQRDTGELFF

clone size: few
D gene: NA
J gene: TRBJ2-7
CDR3 length: 14
V gene: TRBV6-2/TRBV6-3
CDR3 DNA: TGTGCCAGCAGGGTGGACACAAACCCCTACGAGCAGTACTTC
CDR3 protein: CASRVDTNPYEQYF

clone size: NA
D gene: TRBD1
J gene: TRBJ1-2
CDR3 length: 14
V gene: TRBV20-1
CDR3 DNA: TGCAGTGCTACTACACCCGGGACAGGGGACGGCTACACCTTC
CDR3 protein: CSATTPGTGDGYTF

clone size: few
D gene: TRBD2
J gene: TRBJ2-1
CDR3 length: 16
V gene: TRBV24-1
CDR3 DNA: TGTGCCACCAGTGACCCAAGCGGGAGGGAGTACAATGAGCAGTTCTTC
CDR3 protein: CATSDPSGREYNEQFF

clone size: NA
D gene: NA
J gene: TRBJ1-1
CDR3 length: 16
V gene: TRBV7-3
CDR3 DNA: TGTGCCAGCAGCTTACAGAGTGTAAAATCTCACACTGAAGCTTTCTTT
CDR3 protein: CASSLQSVKSHTEAFF

clone size: NA
D gene: NA
J gene: TRBJ2-5
CDR3 length: 15
V gene: TRBV19
CDR3 DNA: TGTGCCAGTAGTCATTTTCGGGCGAACCAAGAGACCCAGTACTTC
CDR3 protein: CASSHFRANQETQYF

clone size: few
D gene: NA
J gene: TRBJ1-2
CDR3 length: 14
V gene: TRBV7-2
CDR3 DNA: TGTGCCAGCAGCTTAGTTCAGGGGTCGGGAGGCTACACCTTC
CDR3 protein: CASSLVQGSGGYTF

clone size: NA
D gene: NA
J gene: TRBJ1-1
CDR3 length: 14
V gene: TRBV27
CDR3 DNA: TGTGCCAGCAGTTTTTCGAAGGGGACTACTGAAGCTTTCTTT
CDR3 protein: CASSFSKGTTEAFF

clone size: many
D gene: NA
J gene: TRBJ1-5
CDR3 length: 13
V gene: TRBV4-3
CDR3 DNA: TGCGCCAGCAGCCAAGATATTCACCAGCCCCAGCATTTT
CDR3 protein: CASSQDIHQPQHF

clone size: NA
D gene: TRBD1
J gene: TRBJ1-6
CDR3 length: 12
V gene: TRBV29-1
CDR3 DNA: TGCAGCGCCCGGGACAGTAATTCACCCCTCCACTTT
CDR3 protein: CSARDSNSPLHF

clone size: many
D gene: NA
J gene: TRBJ2-3
CDR3 length: 15
V gene: TRBV11-2
CDR3 DNA: TGTGCCAGCAGCTTAGGCGCCAGGAGCACAGATACGCAGTATTTT
CDR3 protein: CASSLGARSTDTQYF

clone size: NA
D gene: TRBD1
J gene: TRBJ1-5
CDR3 length: 13
V gene: TRBV20-1
CDR3 DNA: TGCAGTCAGAGGGACAGCCTCAATCAGCCCCAGCATTTT
CDR3 protein: CSQRDSLNQPQHF

clone size: few
D gene: NA
J gene: TRBJ2-3
CDR3 length: 12
V gene: TRBV20-1
CDR3 DNA: TGCAGTGCTAGGGATGGATCTAATACGCAGTATTTT
CDR3 protein: CSARDGSNTQYF